The next 23 T cell receptor beta chains were all read from a single sample in a study of cytomegalovirus exposure and HLA in healthy donors. The data were produced by immunoSEQ multiplex PCR, yet TCRdb's version contains in-frame clones alone and is incomplete. The sample lists roughly 120,000 clones; less than 90% were seen once. Sequenced input: PBMCs. These receptors all come from a young man in good health and CMV-seropositive.

This clone has a single count. The gene calls are TRBV2 and TRBJ2-3; tentative D call: TRBD1 (5 bases). The CDR3 has 15 amino acids. The V gene lost 5 bases and the J gene lost 3 bases, with 15 bases spanning the gap. Per the germline V gene, CDR1 is SNHLY and CDR2 is FYNNEI. CDR3 residues: CASSSQGVGTDTQYF. DNA for the CDR3: TGTGCCAGCAGTTCCCAGGGCGTAGGGACAGATACGCAGTATTTT.

The chain is built from TRBV5-1 and TRBJ1-4, with 9 bases aligning to TRBD1. V dropped 4 bases and J dropped 7; count of bases not matched to a gene: 5. Germline-derived CDR1 and CDR2 are SGHRS and YFSETQ. The CDR3 contains 14 residues. DNA for the CDR3: TGCGCCAGCAGCCCCCGACAGGGGGGTGAAAAACTGTTTTTT. Its protein is CASSPRQGGEKLFF.

The CDR3 DNA sequence: TGTGCCACCAGCAGAGCTAGGACAGAGATCAATCAGCCCCAGCATTTT. This encodes CATSRARTEINQPQHF. The chain links TRBV15 to TRBJ1-5, with a tentative D call TRBD1 (6 bases). The germline CDR1 and CDR2 sequences are LNHNV and YYDKDF (reference sequence). V lost 1 base, J lost 3 bases, and 13 bases lay in between. The CDR3 is 16 residues long.

The CDR3 DNA reads TGCGCCAGCAGTTCGGGACTCTTAGCCAAAAACATTCAGTACTTC. Amino acid sequence: CASSSGLLAKNIQYF. This chain connects TRBV10-2 to TRBJ2-4, with D possibly being TRBD2 (6 bases). Germline CDR1 reads WSHSY; CDR2 reads SAAADI. The CDR3 is 15 amino acids. V lost 5 bases to trimming and J lost 0 bases, with 11 bases between them.

The DNA for the CDR3 is TGTGCCAGTAGTATAGGCAGGAGGTCAGCCAAAAACATTCAGTACTTC. Translation: CASSIGRRSAKNIQYF. V is TRBV19 and J is TRBJ2-4; possibly TRBD2 for D (5 bases). The germline V and J ends were trimmed by 1 base and 0 bases, with 10 bases remaining between them. This CDR3 has 16 residues. Germline CDR1 reads LNHDA; CDR2 reads SQIVND (reference sequence). Full variable domain (outside the CDR3, taken from reference TRBV19 and TRBJ2-4): DGGITQSPKYLFRKEGQNVTLSCEQNLNHDAMYWYRQDPGQGLRLIYYSQIVNDFQKGDIAEGYSVSREKKESFPLTVTSAQKNPTAFYLCASSIGRRSAKNIQYFGAGTRLSVL.

Concerning this clone itself: The junction and the germline gene differ at one end; a read error may be behind it. This rearrangement joins TRBV7-9 to TRBJ2-5; possibly TRBD2 for D (5 bases). This CDR3 is built from 14 residues. CDR1 and CDR2 from the germline V gene are SEHNR and FQNEAQ (reference sequence). The CDR3 nucleotides read TGTGCCAGCAGCCTAGCCCGGGGAAAAGAGACCCAGTACTTC. It specifies CASSLARGKETQYF.

The chain's CDR3 is CASSSSLWDRVRDTQYF. The CDR3 DNA reads as TGTGCCAGCAGCTCGAGTCTATGGGACAGGGTGAGAGATACGCAGTATTTT. V gene TRBV7-9 combines with J gene TRBJ2-3, with 9 bases that match TRBD1. CDR3 length equals 17 residues. Germline trimming cut 4 bases from V and 5 bases from J; bases unmatched to any gene: 13. Germline V gene sequence: CDR1 SEHNR, CDR2 FQNEAQ (reference sequence).

The chain has TRBV4-1 and TRBJ1-5; D not resolved. This CDR3 contains 16 residues. Trimming shortened V by 0 bases and J by 3 bases, and 12 bases separated the two germline ends. Germline V gene lookup returns CDR1 MGHRA and CDR2 YSYEKL. The CDR3 reads CASSQDLWAANQPQHF. The CDR3 bases are TGCGCCAGCAGCCAAGATTTATGGGCAGCCAATCAGCCCCAGCATTTT.

This rearrangement joins TRBV16 to TRBJ1-2; D possibly corresponds to TRBD1 (5 bases). The CDR3 has 16 amino acids. Looked up from germline, CDR1 is KGHSY and CDR2 is FQNENV. V lost 3 bases to trimming and J lost 2 bases, with 16 bases between them. The CDR3: CASSHSTEGTNYGYTF. CDR3 sequence (DNA): TGTGCCAGCAGCCATTCGACGGAGGGGACCAACTATGGCTACACCTTC.

This chain uses TRBV27 with TRBJ2-6; D might be TRBD1 (5 bases). The germline gives CDR1 MNHEY, CDR2 SMNVEV (reference sequence). V lost 6 bases, J lost 7 bases, and 10 bases lay in between. This CDR3 is built from 13 residues. CDR3 bases: TGTGCCAGCAGCCTCCAGGGCGCCAACGTCCTGACTTTC. This encodes CASSLQGANVLTF.

The gene calls are TRBV11-1 and TRBJ2-5; maybe TRBD1 (6 bases). The germline V gene has CDR1 SGHAT and CDR2 FQDESV (reference sequence). This CDR3 region has 14 residues. With 5 bases removed from V and 5 bases from J, the gap between germline ends came to 15 bases. CDR3 amino acids: CASSPETGKETQYF. In nucleotides, the CDR3 is TGTGCCAGCAGCCCTGAAACAGGGAAGGAGACCCAGTACTTC.

This clone appeared once. The chain has TRBV5-4 and TRBJ2-1; 7 bases fit TRBD2. Germline CDR1 and CDR2: SGHNT and YYREEE (reference sequence). V was pared by 4 bases and J by 9 bases, with 19 bases of the junction left unmatched. The CDR3 spans 17 residues. The CDR3 nucleotides are TGTGCCAGCAGCCCGTCAGGTCCGGGACTAAGTTTCGCTGAGCAGTTCTTC. Protein product: CASSPSGPGLSFAEQFF.

The chain links TRBV4-2 to TRBJ1-2; D call uncertain. The V end lost 0 bases, the J end lost 9 bases, and 5 bases lay between the germline ends. The CDR3 spans 11 residues. Germline V gene lookup returns CDR1 LGHNA and CDR2 YNFKEQ. CDR3 loop: CASSQDRSYTF. The CDR3 nucleotides read TGTGCCAGCAGCCAAGACAGGAGCTACACCTTC.

The chain links TRBV2 to TRBJ1-5, with D perhaps matching TRBD1 (5 bases). The CDR3 sequence is 12 residues long. V dropped 6 bases and J dropped 5 bases, with 8 bases sitting between them. Germline assignment: CDR1 SNHLY and CDR2 FYNNEI. The chain's CDR3 is CASRGEDQPQHF. CDR3 nucleotides: TGTGCCAGCAGGGGGGAGGATCAGCCCCAGCATTTT.

Only one count was recorded for this clone. The chain joins TRBV29-1 to TRBJ1-6; D is unresolved. Trimming took 4 bases from V and 5 from J, leaving 15 bases between them. Germline CDR1 reads SQVTM; CDR2 reads ANQGSEA. The CDR3 totals 15 residues. This CDR3 is CSVVPLGPNNSPLHF. CDR3 bases: TGCAGCGTTGTGCCCCTAGGTCCCAATAATTCACCCCTCCACTTT. Combining the CDR3 with reference TRBV29-1 and TRBJ1-6 gives the whole variable domain SAVISQKPSRDICQRGTSLTIQCQVDSQVTMMFWYRQQPGQSLTLIATANQGSEATYESGFVIDKFPISRPNLTFSTLTVSNMSPEDSSIYLCSVVPLGPNNSPLHFGNGTRLTVT.

The chain links TRBV10-3 to TRBJ2-7; 8 positions match TRBD1. There are 13 residues in the CDR3. Germline loops: CDR1 ENHRY, CDR2 SYGVKD. Trimming took 4 bases from V and 4 from J; bases not matched to a gene: 3. The CDR3 protein is CAISAGTGYEQYF. The CDR3 DNA follows: TGTGCCATCAGTGCCGGGACAGGATACGAGCAGTACTTC.

This clone was found a few times. This chain links TRBV6-5 with TRBJ1-5; D gene unclear. The CDR3 spans 13 residues. The germline V and J ends were trimmed by 0 bases and 4 bases, with 4 bases remaining between them. Germline CDR1 reads MNHEY; CDR2 reads SVGAGI. CDR3 in amino acids: CASSYSSNQPQHF. The CDR3 nucleotides are TGTGCCAGCAGTTACTCCTCGAATCAGCCCCAGCATTTT.

The rearrangement uses TRBV19 and TRBJ2-4; a weak D match, TRBD1 (6 bases). Germline values: CDR1 LNHDA, CDR2 SQIVND (reference sequence). V was shortened by 6 bases and J by 1 base, with 16 bases between the two germline ends. The CDR3 extends over 16 amino acids. For the CDR3, the DNA is TGTGCCAGTAGGGCCGGGACAAGGAGCGCCAAAAACATTCAGTACTTC. This encodes CASRAGTRSAKNIQYF.

This clone was observed a handful of times. This chain connects TRBV19 to TRBJ2-2; 9 nucleotides agree with TRBD1. This CDR3 region has 12 residues. The junction had 2 bases not matched to a gene; V was cut back by 9 bases and J by 6 bases. CDR1 is LNHDA, CDR2 SQIVND, per germline (reference sequence). The DNA for the CDR3 is TGTGCCAGCCGGACAGGGGCCGGGGAGCTGTTTTTT. It specifies CASRTGAGELFF. Drawing the rest from reference TRBV19 and TRBJ2-2, the complete variable domain is DGGITQSPKYLFRKEGQNVTLSCEQNLNHDAMYWYRQDPGQGLRLIYYSQIVNDFQKGDIAEGYSVSREKKESFPLTVTSAQKNPTAFYLCASRTGAGELFFGEGSRLTVL.

This chain uses TRBV5-4 with TRBJ1-2, with TRBD1 identical over 7 bases. Losses at the gene ends were 6 bases for V and 4 bases for J; bases not matched to a gene: 15. CDR1 is SGHNT, CDR2 YYREEE, per germline (reference sequence). CDR3 size: 16 residues. CDR3 sequence (DNA): TGTGCCAGCACCTCGGACAGGACATCCCTTATCTATGGCTACACCTTC. It translates to CASTSDRTSLIYGYTF.

V gene TRBV28 combines with J gene TRBJ2-3; the match to TRBD1 covers 7 bases. From germline, CDR1 is MDHEN and CDR2 SYDVKM. V trimming: 4 bases; J trimming: 8 bases; junction bases outside the gene matches: 6. This CDR3 comprises 13 residues. The CDR3 nucleotides are TGTGCCAGCAGTTCCGTCCGGGACAGTACGCAGTATTTT. Its translation is CASSSVRDSTQYF.

The gene calls are TRBV15 and TRBJ1-5, with unresolved D. The CDR3 runs 14 residues. Germline lookup yields CDR1 LNHNV and CDR2 YYDKDF (reference sequence). Trimming shortened V by 1 base and J by 5 bases, and 9 bases separated the two germline ends. Written as DNA, the CDR3 is TGTGCCACCAGCAGAGGGTCAACATATCAGCCCCAGCATTTT. It translates to CATSRGSTYQPQHF. The whole variable domain, filled in from reference TRBV15 and TRBJ1-5, reads DAMVIQNPRYQVTQFGKPVTLSCSQTLNHNVMYWYQQKSSQAPKLLFHYYDKDFNNEADTPDNFQSRRPNTSFCFLDIRSPGLGDTAMYLCATSRGSTYQPQHFGDGTRLSIL.

The chain has TRBV6-6 and TRBJ1-5; possible D gene TRBD1, 5 bases. The germline V and J ends were trimmed by 6 bases and 1 base, with 10 bases remaining between them. In germline, CDR1 is MNHNY, CDR2 SVGAGI (reference sequence). The length of the CDR3 is 14 residues. The CDR3 coding sequence is TGTGCCAGCAGCCAGGGTAACAGCAATCAGCCCCAGCATTTT. Its protein is CASSQGNSNQPQHF.